Below, one T cell receptor (beta chain) is given with its context. The antigen is not known. A much larger clone is a single base away; this may be a read error. Relying on iRepertoire HTBI primers and Arm-PCR of CDR3 regions, the team built TCR beta libraries. TCRdb re-called the multiplex PCR reads with MiXCR, one entry per CDR3 protein. The data show 400,000 to 500,000 distinct CDR3 sequences, about a sixth seen once. The record originates from a study of regulatory T cells in long-lasting Graves disease. Points from the study as a whole: It is possible that accuracy was reduced by the small size of the sample.

Time point denoted: newly diagnosed GD, antithyroid drugs for less than 3 months. Making the TCR library involved RNA that had been extracted from PBMCs. J was trimmed by 2 bases and V by 4 bases; bases with no gene match: 11. The CDR3 is 15 amino acids. The germline V gene has CDR1 DFQATT and CDR2 SNEGSKA (reference sequence). The sample was also reused in another study, on T cells in Graves' hyperthyroidism and ophthalmopathy.

The sample was peripheral blood mononuclear cells (PBMCs), taken at new diagnosis, from a patient treated with antithyroid drugs. The sequence was collected from a woman between 18 and 29 years old with Graves disease. The rearrangement links TRBV20-1 to TRBJ2-7, with 7 nucleotides matching TRBD2. CDR3 sequence: CSANLGAGRTYEQYF. The CDR3 DNA reads TGCAGTGCTAACCTCGGAGCGGGGCGGACCTACGAGCAGTACTTC.